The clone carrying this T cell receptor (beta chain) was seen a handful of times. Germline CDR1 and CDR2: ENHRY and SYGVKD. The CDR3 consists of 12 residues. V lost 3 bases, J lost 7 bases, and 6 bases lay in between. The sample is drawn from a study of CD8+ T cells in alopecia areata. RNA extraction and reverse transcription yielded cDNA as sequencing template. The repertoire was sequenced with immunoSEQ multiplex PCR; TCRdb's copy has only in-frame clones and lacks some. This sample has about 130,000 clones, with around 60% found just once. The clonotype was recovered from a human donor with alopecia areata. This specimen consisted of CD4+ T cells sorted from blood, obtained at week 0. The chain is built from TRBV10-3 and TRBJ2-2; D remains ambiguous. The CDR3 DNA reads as TGTGCCATCAGTGATATCAGCGGGGAGCTGTTTTTT. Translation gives CAISDISGELFF.